What follows are 10 T cell receptor beta chains derived from one specimen sequenced in a study of T cells in Graves' hyperthyroidism and ophthalmopathy. There were TCR beta CDR3 regions amplified from RNA transcripts. A first-round RT-PCR of the TCR CDR3 used the HTBI primer set. Via MiXCR, TCRdb re-called the multiplex PCR reads, giving one row per CDR3 protein. The repertoire holds 200,000 to 250,000 distinct CDR3 sequences, with roughly 15% as singletons. Source material: blood. The origin of the receptors is a woman between 18 and 30 years old with Graves' ophthalmopathy.

In its sample, this clonotype was seen many times. V usage is TRBV27 and J usage is TRBJ2-7; D is possibly TRBD1 or TRBD2 (5 bases each). V gave up 0 bases and J gave up 2 bases, with 14 bases separating them. CDR3 length equals 16 residues. Per germline, CDR1 MNHEY and CDR2 SMNVEV (reference sequence). The CDR3 sequence is CASSLSWDVPTYEQYF. CDR3 bases: TGTGCCAGCAGTTTATCGTGGGACGTGCCTACCTACGAGCAGTACTTC.

This clonotype has ten or more counts. V is TRBV7-2 and J is TRBJ1-5; D gene uncertain. CDR3 length: 14 residues. Looked up from germline, CDR1 is SGHTA and CDR2 is FQGNSA. With 5 bases removed from V and 5 bases from J, the gap between germline ends came to 13 bases. The CDR3 DNA is TGTGCCAGCAGCCCAGGACCTCGAGATCAGCCCCAGCATTTT. It yields the protein CASSPGPRDQPQHF.

Details on this clonotype: Because it lacks the conserved phenylalanine or tryptophan at the end, this CDR3 is likely a read error. The genes are TRBV19 and TRBJ1-5; 10 bases are a match to TRBD1. CDR3 length: 18 residues. CDR1 is LNHDA and CDR2 is SQIVND in the germline V gene (reference sequence). Trimming took 3 bases from V and 2 from J; bases not matched to a gene: 10. CDR3 DNA: TGTGCCAGTAGTATGGGAGACAGGGGGCTTGATCGCAATCAGCCCCAGCATTCT. This gives the protein CASSMGDRGLDRNQPQHS.

This chain joins TRBV29-1 and TRBJ2-1; TRBD2 matches at 13 bases. This CDR3 contains 17 residues. The V and J ends lost 6 bases and 3 bases, in that order; junction bases with no gene match: 11. Germline CDR1 is SQVTM and CDR2 is ANQGSEA. CDR3 sequence (DNA): TGCAGCGTCTGTTTGATCGGGACTAGCGGGGTCTACAATGAGCAGTTCTTC. Its protein product is CSVCLIGTSGVYNEQFF.

This clonotype was seen only a few times. This may come from a read error, since a much larger clone is one base off. J is TRBJ2-1 and V is TRBV29-1; D might be TRBD1 or TRBD2, each matching 5 bases. Germline V gene lookup returns CDR1 SQVTM and CDR2 ANQGSEA. The CDR3 consists of 14 residues. V lost 7 bases and J lost 0, with 13 bases in between. This CDR3 is CSATGAGSYNEQFF. CDR3 nucleotides: TGCAGCGCAACCGGGGCAGGCTCCTACAATGAGCAGTTCTTC.

This clonotype was counted many times. The chain recombines TRBV19 with TRBJ1-1; tentatively, D is TRBD1 (6 bases). There are 13 residues in the CDR3. With 4 bases removed from V and 4 bases from J, the gap between germline ends came to 10 bases. CDR1 is LNHDA, CDR2 SQIVND, per germline (reference sequence). The CDR3 nucleotides read TGTGCCAGTAGTAACGGGGGGCCCACTGAAGCTTTCTTT. Translated, it gives CASSNGGPTEAFF.

This clonotype appeared many times. The V gene is TRBV27, the J gene TRBJ2-7; the D call may be TRBD1 or TRBD2 (5 bases each). The germline V gene has CDR1 MNHEY and CDR2 SMNVEV (reference sequence). The CDR3 has 15 amino acids. Trimming removed 3 bases at V and 3 bases at J, with 15 bases between. CDR3 bases: TGTGCCAGCAGTTTCTCGTATGAGGGGCGCTACGAGCAGTACTTC. Amino acid sequence: CASSFSYEGRYEQYF.

The sample holds many counts of this clonotype. The chain combines TRBV7-2 with TRBJ2-3; D might be TRBD1 (6 bases). The CDR3 spans 15 residues. CDR1 SGHTA and CDR2 FQGNSA come from the germline V gene. The germline V and J ends were trimmed by 2 bases and 1 base, with 10 bases remaining between them. The chain's CDR3 is CASSLRGIGTDTQYF. DNA of the CDR3: TGTGCCAGCAGCTTAAGGGGGATCGGCACAGATACGCAGTATTTT. The whole variable domain, filled in from reference TRBV7-2 and TRBJ2-3, reads GAGVSQSPSNKVTEKGKDVELRCDPISGHTALYWYRQSLGQGLEFLIYFQGNSAPDKSGLPSDRFSAERTGGSVSTLTIQRTQQEDSAVYLCASSLRGIGTDTQYFGPGTRLTVL.

The CDR3 coding sequence is TGTGCCAGCAGTAAGGCGAGCACAGATACGCAGTATTTT. As protein: CASSKASTDTQYF. The rearrangement links TRBV6-1 to TRBJ2-3; unclear D gene. Germline CDR1 and CDR2: MNHNS and SASEGT. V was shortened by 5 bases and J by 0 bases, with 6 bases between the two germline ends. The CDR3 runs to 13 residues.

This clonotype was observed a handful of times. The junction does not match germline at one end; this may be a read error. The chain links TRBV7-9 to TRBJ1-2; D call uncertain. This CDR3 is 17 amino acids long. The germline V gene encodes CDR1 SEHNR and CDR2 FQNEAQ (reference sequence). In DNA form, the CDR3 reads TGTGCCAGCAGCTCAGACGATGTCACGAGGGCTAACTATAGCTACACCTTC. Encoded protein: CASSSDDVTRANYSYTF. Full variable domain (rest looked up from reference TRBV7-9 and TRBJ1-2): DTGVSQNPRHKITKRGQNVTFRCDPISEHNRLYWYRQTLGQGPEFLTYFQNEAQLEKSRLLSDRFSAERPKGSFSTLEIQRTEQGDSAMYLCASSSDDVTRANYSYTFGSGTRLTVV.